The rows below give T cell receptor beta chains drawn from one sample of a study of T cell changes during pregnancy in multiple sclerosis. The repertoire was sequenced with immunoSEQ multiplex PCR; TCRdb's copy has only in-frame clones and lacks some. The sample records about 50,000 clones, around 90% being singletons. Specimen: CD4+ T cells from peripheral blood mononuclear cells, collected after pregnancy. The receptors come from a female donor with multiple sclerosis, enrolled in a pregnancy study. Both conserved end residues are part of each CDR3. Each record gives: V gene, D gene, CDR3 protein. D genes are given only for firm matches.

>TRBV21-1|.
CASSNGRGLANEKLFF
>TRBV6-6|TRBD2
CASRRLAGQHEQYF
>TRBV4-1|.
CASSQEERNTEAFF
>TRBV27|.
CASSPPRVGSSYEQYF
>TRBV28|TRBD2
CASSRSSGSINEQFF
>TRBV7-9|.
CASSTLENEQFF
>TRBV5-4|TRBD1
CASSPDDRGHTEAFF
>TRBV2|TRBD2
CASSERSGDYNEQFF
>TRBV19|.
CASSIDSPGLNTEAFF
>TRBV7-9|TRBD2
CASSSRLAGRGQDEQYF
>TRBV4-1|TRBD2
CASSQAGGPYEQYF
>TRBV5-4|TRBD1
CASSHRGKSNTGELFF
>TRBV25-1|TRBD1
CASSPRTGVMNTEAFF
>TRBV5-4|.
CASSLGRGTDTQYF
>TRBV5-1|.
CASSYSGSLISYEQYF
>TRBV6-4|TRBD1
CASRATDRDYNEQFF
>TRBV19|.
CASSIGRTGSYNEQFF
>TRBV5-4|TRBD1
CASSPAGGKGETQYF
>TRBV27|TRBD2
CASSGPSSGSPHEQYF
>TRBV9|TRBD2
CASSVGLAGSYEQYF
>TRBV15|.
CATSRDRGPDTQYF
>TRBV18|.
CASSLDIYNYGYTF
>TRBV2|TRBD1
CASKGAAEQFF
>TRBV2|TRBD1
CASSADRVLQETQYF
>TRBV19|TRBD1
CASRGQGHNQPQHF
>TRBV7-2|TRBD2
CASSLAGGPTDTQYF
>TRBV19|TRBD1
CASSMGDRGNEKLFF
>TRBV18|TRBD1
CASSPGQGPLGGGYTF
>TRBV4-2|TRBD2
CASSRQRGYNEQFF
>TRBV2|TRBD2
CASKGTSGSSNEQFF
>TRBV5-1|.
CASSFIAGTDTQYF
>TRBV6-5|TRBD1
CASSRTGGSYNEQFF
>TRBV6-5|TRBD2
CASSYLAGLGETQYF
>TRBV19|TRBD1
CASSMGTGGKQETQYF
>TRBV9|TRBD1
CASSVAGQGLNTIYF
>TRBV28|.
CASSRGGSGYGYTF
>TRBV7-3|TRBD2
CASSLGAGGPHEQYF
>TRBV7-7|TRBD1
CASSPRQGSDTQYF
>TRBV7-2|.
CASSFKRQETQYF
>TRBV7-2|.
CASSLSVRAQETQYF
>TRBV14|TRBD2
CASSQVAGGPSAQYF
>TRBV6-5|.
CASTETGYEQYF
>TRBV19|TRBD2
CASSTLAGPVNEQFF
>TRBV19|.
CASSIDRRNYGYTF
>TRBV12-5|TRBD1
CASGRFTGTGDGELFF
>TRBV19|.
CASSIVRSEQFF
>TRBV11-2|TRBD1
CASSLGRGQGKNQPQHF
>TRBV5-4|TRBD1
CASSQGQGRAGELFF
>TRBV28|TRBD2
CASSLTASGSYEQYF
>TRBV18|TRBD1
CASSPRDRELNTEAFF
>TRBV6-1|TRBD1
CASSGGTGSTEAFF
>TRBV5-5|TRBD1
CASSLGGNRGANEQFF
>TRBV27|.
CASSSAILTGQREAFF
>TRBV6-1|TRBD2
CANSYGGKWETQYF
>TRBV6-5|TRBD1
CASRLGQGGYNEQFF
>TRBV10-2|TRBD2
CASSVAGETQYF
>TRBV7-4|.
CASTNSGNTIYF
>TRBV27|TRBD1
CASSPGQNQETQYF
>TRBV7-9|.
CASSDGQGHSNQPQHF
>TRBV6-1|.
CASSVAGLETQYF